The rows below give T cell receptor beta chains drawn from one sample of a study of cytomegalovirus exposure and HLA in healthy donors. Clones were read by immunoSEQ multiplex PCR, and TCRdb kept only the in-frame ones, dropping some. The profile shows around 150,000 clones, about 72% of them singletons. What was sequenced was PBMCs. The receptor set was obtained from a man aged 35-49 years in good health and CMV-seronegative. CDR3s include the opening cysteine and the closing phenylalanine or tryptophan. A D gene is named only where the DNA matches it firmly. Rows may omit the clone size; those that give it use once, few, many or a size class.

CDR3 DNA: TGTGCCAGCAGTGAAAGGATTCGGGGGGCGGAGACCCAGTACTTC
CDR3 protein: CASSERIRGAETQYF
J gene: TRBJ2-5
D gene: -
clone size: few
V gene: TRBV2

CDR3 DNA: TGCGCCAGCAGCTTGGGTCTAGGAAATCCGGGGGCTGAAGCTTTCTTT
CDR3 protein: CASSLGLGNPGAEAFF
J gene: TRBJ1-1
D gene: -
clone size: -
V gene: TRBV5-1

CDR3 DNA: TGTGCCAGCAGTTGGGGACTACACACAGATACGCAGTATTTT
CDR3 protein: CASSWGLHTDTQYF
J gene: TRBJ2-3
D gene: TRBD2
clone size: few
V gene: TRBV6-5

CDR3 DNA: TGTGCCATCAGTGAGTCAGGCCCACAGGGGTCAGTCAATGAAAAACTGTTTTTT
CDR3 protein: CAISESGPQGSVNEKLFF
J gene: TRBJ1-4
D gene: TRBD1
clone size: -
V gene: TRBV10-3

CDR3 DNA: TGCAGCGTTTCCCCGGACAGGTTCACTTCACCCCTCCACTTT
CDR3 protein: CSVSPDRFTSPLHF
J gene: TRBJ1-6
D gene: TRBD1
clone size: -
V gene: TRBV29-1

CDR3 DNA: TGCAGCGCCCGATCTAGGGGGGGGCGGCAAGAGACCCAGTACTTC
CDR3 protein: CSARSRGGRQETQYF
J gene: TRBJ2-5
D gene: -
clone size: -
V gene: TRBV29-1

CDR3 DNA: TGTGCCAGCAGTGTGTATAAAGGTGCTAGCGGTGGAACCGGGGAGCTGTTTTTT
CDR3 protein: CASSVYKGASGGTGELFF
J gene: TRBJ2-2
D gene: TRBD2
clone size: -
V gene: TRBV6-1

CDR3 DNA: TGCGCCAGCAGCCAGGAAACAGACTCCTACGAGCAGTACTTC
CDR3 protein: CASSQETDSYEQYF
J gene: TRBJ2-7
D gene: -
clone size: few
V gene: TRBV4-1

CDR3 DNA: TGTGCCAGCAGCCAGACACTAGATTACGAGCAGTACTTC
CDR3 protein: CASSQTLDYEQYF
J gene: TRBJ2-7
D gene: -
clone size: -
V gene: TRBV7-9

CDR3 DNA: TGTGCCAGCAGGGCCTTCGCCTCCTACAATGAGCAGTTCTTC
CDR3 protein: CASRAFASYNEQFF
J gene: TRBJ2-1
D gene: -
clone size: once
V gene: TRBV2

CDR3 DNA: TGTGCCAGCAGTTTAAACGGAGGTGGCTATGGCTACCCCTTC
CDR3 protein: CASSLNGGGYGYPF
J gene: TRBJ1-2
D gene: -
clone size: -
V gene: TRBV27

CDR3 DNA: TGCGCCAGCAGCTTGACAGGGGGGGGTCCGGTGAATAATGAAAAACTGTTTTTT
CDR3 protein: CASSLTGGGPVNNEKLFF
J gene: TRBJ1-4
D gene: TRBD1
clone size: -
V gene: TRBV5-1

CDR3 DNA: TGCAGCGTGGAGACTAGCGCCAGCTCCTACAATGAGCAGTTCTTC
CDR3 protein: CSVETSASSYNEQFF
J gene: TRBJ2-1
D gene: TRBD2
clone size: -
V gene: TRBV29-1

CDR3 DNA: TGTGCCAGCAGTCCCTCCGTACTAACAACTAATGAAAAACTGTTTTTT
CDR3 protein: CASSPSVLTTNEKLFF
J gene: TRBJ1-4
D gene: -
clone size: -
V gene: TRBV27

CDR3 DNA: TGTGCCAGTAGTATTTGGGCGGGACAGCGATTCAATCAGCCCCAGCATTTT
CDR3 protein: CASSIWAGQRFNQPQHF
J gene: TRBJ1-5
D gene: TRBD1
clone size: -
V gene: TRBV19

CDR3 DNA: TGTGCCAGCACAGGATTGTCTCAGGGTCTGTCACCCCTCCACTTT
CDR3 protein: CASTGLSQGLSPLHF
J gene: TRBJ1-6
D gene: -
clone size: -
V gene: TRBV6-1

CDR3 DNA: TGTGCCAGCTCACCATTGGGGGCGTTCGACACTGAAGCTTTCTTT
CDR3 protein: CASSPLGAFDTEAFF
J gene: TRBJ1-1
D gene: -
clone size: -
V gene: TRBV18

CDR3 DNA: TGTGCCAGTAGTATAGGACGGATCGGGATGGATGATGAGCAGTTCTTC
CDR3 protein: CASSIGRIGMDDEQFF
J gene: TRBJ2-1
D gene: -
clone size: -
V gene: TRBV19

CDR3 DNA: TGTGCCTGGAGTCCCGGGACTAGCAGTTACAATGAGCAGTTCTTC
CDR3 protein: CAWSPGTSSYNEQFF
J gene: TRBJ2-1
D gene: TRBD2
clone size: once
V gene: TRBV30

CDR3 DNA: TGTGCCAGCAGCTTTCGTGAAAAACTGTTTTTT
CDR3 protein: CASSFREKLFF
J gene: TRBJ1-4
D gene: -
clone size: -
V gene: TRBV7-3

CDR3 DNA: TGCGCCAGCAGTGGTCAACTAGCAAGCAATGAGCAGTTCTTC
CDR3 protein: CASSGQLASNEQFF
J gene: TRBJ2-1
D gene: -
clone size: -
V gene: TRBV10-1

CDR3 DNA: TGTGCCAGCAGCCCTGGGACAGGGGGCGGGAATCAGCCCCAGCATTTT
CDR3 protein: CASSPGTGGGNQPQHF
J gene: TRBJ1-5
D gene: TRBD1
clone size: -
V gene: TRBV5-6

CDR3 DNA: TGTGCCAGCAGTAGTCGCCCGGGCAGGGCCAGCACAGATACGCAGTATTTT
CDR3 protein: CASSSRPGRASTDTQYF
J gene: TRBJ2-3
D gene: -
clone size: -
V gene: TRBV13

CDR3 DNA: TGTGCCAGTAGCCCGGGAGGGGGGGCCTACGAGCAGTACTTC
CDR3 protein: CASSPGGGAYEQYF
J gene: TRBJ2-7
D gene: TRBD2
clone size: -
V gene: TRBV19

CDR3 DNA: TGTGCCAGCCGAAAGGAGAAGGGGGCAAACGAGTATAATTCACCCCTCCACTTT
CDR3 protein: CASRKEKGANEYNSPLHF
J gene: TRBJ1-6
D gene: TRBD1
clone size: -
V gene: TRBV18

CDR3 DNA: TGTGCCAGCAGCTTACTAGGGTTCGGGGCCGGGGAGCTGTTTTTT
CDR3 protein: CASSLLGFGAGELFF
J gene: TRBJ2-2
D gene: -
clone size: -
V gene: TRBV7-3

CDR3 DNA: TGTGCCAGCACCGCTGTGGCCACTGAAGCTTTCTTT
CDR3 protein: CASTAVATEAFF
J gene: TRBJ1-1
D gene: -
clone size: -
V gene: TRBV28

CDR3 DNA: TGTGCCAGCAGCTTAGCCGGGAGTTACGAGCAGTACTTC
CDR3 protein: CASSLAGSYEQYF
J gene: TRBJ2-7
D gene: -
clone size: -
V gene: TRBV7-9

CDR3 DNA: TGTGCCAGCAGCTCTGCGGATGGCTACACCTTC
CDR3 protein: CASSSADGYTF
J gene: TRBJ1-2
D gene: -
clone size: -
V gene: TRBV7-9

CDR3 DNA: TGTGCCAGCAGCTTCGGTCCCGGACAGGGATTTTCTAGCACAGATACGCAGTATTTT
CDR3 protein: CASSFGPGQGFSSTDTQYF
J gene: TRBJ2-3
D gene: TRBD1
clone size: -
V gene: TRBV7-2

CDR3 DNA: TGTGCCAGCGGATACAGGTGGGATGAGCAGTTCTTC
CDR3 protein: CASGYRWDEQFF
J gene: TRBJ2-1
D gene: -
clone size: -
V gene: TRBV2

CDR3 DNA: TGCAGCGTTGAAGAGGGACAGAAGGCTTTCTTT
CDR3 protein: CSVEEGQKAFF
J gene: TRBJ1-1
D gene: TRBD1
clone size: -
V gene: TRBV29-1

CDR3 DNA: TGTGCCATCAGACGACGGGGGGACACAGATACGCAGTATTTT
CDR3 protein: CAIRRRGDTDTQYF
J gene: TRBJ2-3
D gene: TRBD2
clone size: -
V gene: TRBV10-3

CDR3 DNA: TGTGCCAGCAGTGATCGGTTGATTCAGGGGCCCTATGGCTACACCTTC
CDR3 protein: CASSDRLIQGPYGYTF
J gene: TRBJ1-2
D gene: -
clone size: few
V gene: TRBV2

CDR3 DNA: TGTGCCAGCAGAATACTAGCGGGGGACCGCACAGATACGCAGTATTTT
CDR3 protein: CASRILAGDRTDTQYF
J gene: TRBJ2-3
D gene: TRBD2
clone size: -
V gene: TRBV2

CDR3 DNA: TGTGCCAGCAGCTTGGATAGCGGGAGCACAGATACGCAGTATTTT
CDR3 protein: CASSLDSGSTDTQYF
J gene: TRBJ2-3
D gene: TRBD2
clone size: -
V gene: TRBV5-4

CDR3 DNA: TGTGCCTGGGAGCAGGATAATAATTCACCCCTCCACTTT
CDR3 protein: CAWEQDNNSPLHF
J gene: TRBJ1-6
D gene: -
clone size: -
V gene: TRBV30

CDR3 DNA: TGTGCCAGCAGTTCCCTTGCAACTAATGAAAAACTGTTTTTT
CDR3 protein: CASSSLATNEKLFF
J gene: TRBJ1-4
D gene: -
clone size: -
V gene: TRBV27

CDR3 DNA: TGTGCCAGCAGTAATGGCGGGGACAGCACCTACGAGCAGTACTTC
CDR3 protein: CASSNGGDSTYEQYF
J gene: TRBJ2-7
D gene: -
clone size: -
V gene: TRBV6-6

CDR3 DNA: TGTGCCAGCAGCAGTGAGTGGGGCTTCACTGAAGCTTTCTTT
CDR3 protein: CASSSEWGFTEAFF
J gene: TRBJ1-1
D gene: -
clone size: -
V gene: TRBV27

CDR3 DNA: TGTGCCAGCAGTTTATTGGGGCCGCCGAACACCGGGGAGCTGTTTTTT
CDR3 protein: CASSLLGPPNTGELFF
J gene: TRBJ2-2
D gene: -
clone size: -
V gene: TRBV27